Included here is one T cell receptor (beta chain) sequence, with context. Its target is unknown. This sample was included in a study of T cells after yellow fever vaccination. General study findings and limits: Researchers cautioned that FACS-sorted repertoires could harbor abundant clonotypes contaminating from the bulk population. Boosting was followed by the reappearance of most primary-vaccination clones (just under 98% CD4, 88% CD8). Clonotypes appearing in both CD4 and CD8 compartments existed, and their share was small.

Trimming cost V 2 bases and J 1 base, with 9 bases left between them. The CDR3 is made up of 14 amino acids. Germline CDR1 is SGHRS and CDR2 is YFSETQ. Template switching by 5'RACE produced TCR cDNA, adding a universal primer site and UMIs. TCRdb re-called the 5' RACE reads with MiXCR, one entry per CDR3 protein. The sample yields 300,000 to 350,000 distinct CDR3 sequences, approximately 4.3% seen once. This material consisted of PBMCs, taken 15 days after the yellow fever booster vaccination. The sequence derives from a man between 18 and 35 years old who received the YFV17D yellow fever vaccine. The rearrangement joins TRBV5-1 to TRBJ1-1, with no clear D. The CDR3 region is CASSLGHRNTEAFF. Here the CDR3 DNA reads TGCGCCAGCAGCTTAGGTCACAGGAACACTGAAGCTTTCTTT. Combining the CDR3 with reference TRBV5-1 and TRBJ1-1 gives the whole variable domain KAGVTQTPRYLIKTRGQQVTLSCSPISGHRSVSWYQQTPGQGLQFLFEYFSETQRNKGNFPGRFSGRQFSNSRSEMNVSTLELGDSALYLCASSLGHRNTEAFFGQGTRLTVV.